Listed below are T cell receptor beta chains from one sample, sequenced in a study of T-cell memory formation after mild COVID-19. Each CDR3 protein gets one entry after TCRdb re-called the 5' RACE reads with MiXCR. The repertoire consists of just under 550,000 distinct CDR3 sequences, with over 20% occurring once and the leading ten covering about 12%. The sequenced material came from PBMCs or a T cell subset sorted from them (not recorded which). The receptors were sampled from an adult woman who had mild COVID-19 (a few samples of this study predate the infection). Cell type and time point are not known. CDR3s include the opening cysteine and the closing phenylalanine or tryptophan. The order of the fields is J gene, V gene, D gene, clone size, CDR3 protein, CDR3 DNA. The D gene is left open where the match is weak. The size field is filled for only some rows; it gives once, few, many or a size class.

J: TRBJ1-4
V: TRBV7-9
D: NA
size: NA
CDR3: CASSLDSTATNEKLFF
DNA: TGTGCCAGCAGCTTAGACTCGACAGCAACTAATGAAAAACTGTTTTTT

J: TRBJ1-1
V: TRBV6-5
D: NA
size: NA
CDR3: CASSPSLGGPLAEAFF
DNA: TGTGCCAGCAGCCCTTCTTTAGGAGGGCCCCTGGCTGAAGCTTTCTTT

J: TRBJ1-1
V: TRBV7-9
D: NA
size: few
CDR3: CASSLGFNGAEAFF
DNA: TGTGCCAGCAGCTTAGGTTTCAACGGGGCTGAAGCTTTCTTT

J: TRBJ2-1
V: TRBV4-2
D: TRBD2
size: few
CDR3: CASRMGGGPDEQFF
DNA: TGTGCCAGCAGGATGGGCGGGGGGCCCGATGAGCAGTTCTTC

J: TRBJ1-2
V: TRBV12-3/TRBV12-4
D: NA
size: NA
CDR3: CASSPGAGYGYTF
DNA: TGTGCCAGCAGTCCAGGGGCTGGCTATGGCTACACCTTC

J: TRBJ2-1
V: TRBV7-3
D: NA
size: few
CDR3: CASSLMGTGTLGNEQFF
DNA: TGTGCCAGCAGCTTAATGGGCACCGGGACTTTAGGGAATGAGCAGTTCTTC

J: TRBJ2-5
V: TRBV30
D: TRBD2
size: NA
CDR3: CAWSVGPPLAGVQETQYF
DNA: TGTGCCTGGAGTGTAGGCCCCCCTCTAGCGGGAGTCCAAGAGACCCAGTACTTC

J: TRBJ2-1
V: TRBV29-1
D: TRBD1
size: NA
CDR3: CSVGQVYNEQFF
DNA: TGCAGCGTGGGACAGGTCTACAATGAGCAGTTCTTC

J: TRBJ2-1
V: TRBV29-1
D: TRBD1
size: NA
CDR3: CSAVDRGWGEFF
DNA: TGCAGCGCAGTGGACAGGGGATGGGGGGAGTTCTTC

J: TRBJ1-2
V: TRBV30
D: NA
size: few
CDR3: CAWSPRTGNYGYTF
DNA: TGTGCCTGGAGCCCGAGGACGGGGAACTATGGCTACACCTTC

J: TRBJ2-7
V: TRBV13
D: TRBD1
size: few
CDR3: CASSRGDRDSYEQYF
DNA: TGTGCCAGCAGCCGGGGGGACAGGGATTCCTACGAGCAGTACTTC

J: TRBJ1-1
V: TRBV15
D: NA
size: NA
CDR3: CATSRADGTEAFF
DNA: TGTGCCACCAGCAGAGCCGACGGGACTGAAGCTTTCTTT

J: TRBJ2-5
V: TRBV24-1
D: NA
size: few
CDR3: CATSDTATAPQETQYF
DNA: TGTGCCACCAGTGATACCGCGACAGCCCCACAAGAGACCCAGTACTTC

J: TRBJ1-5
V: TRBV18
D: TRBD1
size: NA
CDR3: CASSPQGVAGQPQHF
DNA: TGTGCCAGCTCACCTCAGGGGGTGGCCGGTCAGCCCCAGCATTTT

J: TRBJ1-1
V: TRBV23-1
D: NA
size: few
CDR3: CASSQSRFLNTEAFF
DNA: TGCGCCAGCAGTCAATCCAGGTTTCTGAACACTGAAGCTTTCTTT

J: TRBJ2-5
V: TRBV5-1
D: NA
size: NA
CDR3: CASSGGIWAGVQETQYF
DNA: TGCGCCAGCAGCGGAGGTATTTGGGCAGGCGTGCAAGAGACCCAGTACTTC

J: TRBJ2-7
V: TRBV15
D: TRBD2
size: few
CDR3: CATSRDRGSGQYF
DNA: TGTGCCACCAGCAGAGACCGCGGGAGCGGGCAGTACTTC

J: TRBJ2-2
V: TRBV7-9
D: TRBD1
size: NA
CDR3: CASPHRQGGKANTGELFF
DNA: TGTGCCAGCCCGCACCGACAGGGCGGAAAGGCGAACACCGGGGAGCTGTTTTTT

J: TRBJ2-2
V: TRBV7-8
D: NA
size: few
CDR3: CASSFRGSGNTGELFF
DNA: TGTGCCAGCAGCTTCCGGGGTAGCGGAAACACCGGGGAGCTGTTTTTT

J: TRBJ2-5
V: TRBV7-9
D: NA
size: few
CDR3: CASSLAGTYQETQYF
DNA: TGTGCCAGCAGCCTTGCCGGGACGTACCAAGAGACCCAGTACTTC

J: TRBJ2-1
V: TRBV15
D: TRBD2
size: NA
CDR3: CATSRRVAGKNEQFF
DNA: TGTGCCACCAGCAGAAGGGTAGCGGGGAAGAATGAGCAGTTCTTC

J: TRBJ2-3
V: TRBV4-3
D: NA
size: few
CDR3: CASSLRDWADTQYF
DNA: TGCGCCAGCAGCCTCCGGGACTGGGCAGATACGCAGTATTTT

J: TRBJ1-2
V: TRBV11-2
D: NA
size: NA
CDR3: CASSGVNYGYTF
DNA: TGTGCCAGCAGCGGGGTTAACTATGGCTACACCTTC

J: TRBJ2-7
V: TRBV29-1
D: NA
size: NA
CDR3: CSVEDPAEQYF
DNA: TGCAGCGTTGAGGACCCCGCCGAGCAGTACTTC

J: TRBJ1-2
V: TRBV29-1
D: NA
size: few
CDR3: CSVGPGAHGYTF
DNA: TGCAGCGTTGGTCCCGGGGCCCATGGCTACACCTTC

J: TRBJ1-1
V: TRBV10-3
D: TRBD1
size: few
CDR3: CAITPGQGTLNTEAFF
DNA: TGTGCCATCACCCCGGGACAGGGGACTTTGAACACTGAAGCTTTCTTT

J: TRBJ1-6
V: TRBV7-3
D: NA
size: NA
CDR3: CASSLEGDSPLHF
DNA: TGTGCCAGCAGCCTTGAGGGTGATTCACCCCTCCACTTT

J: TRBJ2-2
V: TRBV7-2
D: TRBD2
size: NA
CDR3: CASSWGGGGELFF
DNA: TGTGCCAGCAGTTGGGGGGGTGGCGGGGAGCTGTTTTTT

J: TRBJ2-1
V: TRBV5-4
D: NA
size: NA
CDR3: CASIRLGGDEQFF
DNA: TGTGCCAGCATACGACTAGGCGGAGATGAGCAGTTCTTC

J: TRBJ2-4
V: TRBV20-1
D: TRBD1
size: NA
CDR3: CSATDRGKGDDIQYF
DNA: TGCAGTGCTACAGACAGGGGGAAGGGGGATGACATTCAGTACTTC

J: TRBJ2-3
V: TRBV7-9
D: NA
size: NA
CDR3: CASSLKGIQYF
DNA: TGTGCCAGCAGCCTTAAGGGGATACAGTATTTT

J: TRBJ1-1
V: TRBV7-8
D: TRBD1
size: NA
CDR3: CASSSSRDRGLRTEAFF
DNA: TGTGCCAGCAGCTCAAGCCGGGACAGGGGGCTTAGAACTGAAGCTTTCTTT

J: TRBJ2-3
V: TRBV6-2/TRBV6-3
D: NA
size: NA
CDR3: CASSYLPGYLADTQYF
DNA: TGTGCCAGCAGTTACTTACCCGGCTACCTGGCAGATACGCAGTATTTT

J: TRBJ1-1
V: TRBV19
D: NA
size: NA
CDR3: CASSGDSAEAFF
DNA: TGTGCCAGTAGTGGGGACTCAGCTGAAGCTTTCTTT

J: TRBJ2-5
V: TRBV27
D: NA
size: few
CDR3: CASSQPDKGQETQYF
DNA: TGTGCCAGCAGCCAACCGGACAAAGGGCAAGAGACCCAGTACTTC

J: TRBJ2-7
V: TRBV7-8
D: NA
size: NA
CDR3: CASSLLDAMRNEQYF
DNA: TGTGCCAGCAGCCTCCTGGACGCCATGAGAAACGAGCAGTACTTC

J: TRBJ2-2
V: TRBV29-1
D: NA
size: NA
CDR3: CSVDRGTGELFF
DNA: TGCAGCGTTGATCGGGGGACCGGGGAGCTGTTTTTT

J: TRBJ1-5
V: TRBV10-3
D: TRBD1
size: NA
CDR3: CAISETETGGNGPQHF
DNA: TGTGCCATCAGTGAGACCGAGACAGGGGGCAATGGTCCCCAGCATTTT

J: TRBJ2-7
V: TRBV7-9
D: NA
size: many
CDR3: CASSLESYYEQYF
DNA: TGTGCCAGCAGCTTAGAATCCTACTACGAGCAGTACTTC

J: TRBJ1-5
V: TRBV20-1
D: TRBD1
size: few
CDR3: CSARARQGAFNQPQHF
DNA: TGCAGTGCTAGAGCCCGACAGGGGGCATTTAATCAGCCCCAGCATTTT

J: TRBJ1-5
V: TRBV7-2
D: NA
size: NA
CDR3: CASSLAGKNHQPQHF
DNA: TGTGCCAGCAGCTTAGCGGGAAAAAATCATCAGCCCCAGCATTTT

J: TRBJ2-7
V: TRBV7-9
D: TRBD2
size: many
CDR3: CASSPAGLAGSYEQYF
DNA: TGTGCCAGCAGCCCGGCGGGGTTAGCGGGATCCTACGAGCAGTACTTC

J: TRBJ2-1
V: TRBV7-8
D: NA
size: NA
CDR3: CASSLVVRVTDNEQFF
DNA: TGTGCCAGCAGCTTAGTCGTCAGGGTTACAGACAATGAGCAGTTCTTC

J: TRBJ2-5
V: TRBV15
D: TRBD1
size: NA
CDR3: CATSSSGGRETQYF
DNA: TGTGCCACCAGCAGTTCAGGGGGTCGGGAGACCCAGTACTTC

J: TRBJ1-2
V: TRBV18
D: TRBD1
size: NA
CDR3: CASSPPGQGTDGYTF
DNA: TGTGCCAGCTCACCTCCAGGACAGGGAACGGATGGCTACACCTTC

J: TRBJ2-6
V: TRBV7-9
D: NA
size: few
CDR3: CAPGGADGSGANVLTF
DNA: TGTGCCCCCGGGGGTGCGGATGGTTCTGGGGCCAACGTCCTGACTTTC

J: TRBJ1-1
V: TRBV12-3/TRBV12-4
D: NA
size: NA
CDR3: CASSLVGTSPPNTEAFF
DNA: TGTGCCAGCAGCCTCGTAGGGACCAGTCCCCCTAACACTGAAGCTTTCTTT

J: TRBJ2-5
V: TRBV18
D: NA
size: NA
CDR3: CASSPGREETQYF
DNA: TGTGCCAGCTCACCAGGACGGGAAGAGACCCAGTACTTC

J: TRBJ2-3
V: TRBV29-1
D: TRBD1
size: few
CDR3: CSGVQGVTDTQYF
DNA: TGCAGCGGCGTACAGGGGGTCACAGATACGCAGTATTTT

J: TRBJ1-1
V: TRBV12-3/TRBV12-4
D: TRBD1
size: few
CDR3: CASSYLPHSGQGAMNTEAFF
DNA: TGTGCCAGCAGTTACCTACCCCATAGCGGACAGGGCGCAATGAACACTGAAGCTTTCTTT

J: TRBJ2-5
V: TRBV5-1
D: TRBD2
size: NA
CDR3: CASRTQGSGGQETQYF
DNA: TGCGCCAGCAGGACCCAGGGTAGCGGGGGCCAAGAGACCCAGTACTTC